A selection of T cell receptor beta chains follows, all from one sample in a study of cytomegalovirus exposure and HLA in healthy donors. The protocol was immunoSEQ multiplex PCR, while the TCRdb copy is restricted to in-frame clones and leaves out a portion. The table has about 150,000 clones, roughly 71% seen once. The specimen sequenced was PBMCs. The receptor set was obtained from a man in his thirties or forties in good health and CMV-seronegative. Each CDR3 is given with its conserved first and last residue. The order of the fields is J gene, D gene, V gene, CDR3 protein. The D gene is left open where the match is weak.

>TRBJ2-7|TRBD1|TRBV7-2
CASSRTGTGSYEQYF
>TRBJ2-6|NA|TRBV5-1
CASSFVGGGANGLTF
>TRBJ1-3|TRBD1|TRBV18
CASSPRYDRASGNTIYF
>TRBJ1-1|TRBD1|TRBV19
CGATGGYSEAFF
>TRBJ1-5|NA|TRBV18
CASSPGRDQPQHF
>NA|NA|TRBV7-2
CASSSSDSYEQYF
>TRBJ2-2|NA|TRBV7-9
CASSLLRDTDTGELFF
>TRBJ2-1|TRBD2|TRBV2
CASGVLAGDNEQFF
>TRBJ2-7|NA|TRBV4-1
CASSPRATASYEQYF
>TRBJ2-7|NA|TRBV11-2
CASCLGGSYEQYF
>TRBJ1-1|NA|TRBV29-1
CSVAEQGTYTEAFF
>TRBJ2-7|NA|TRBV6-5
CASSYSDSGSYEQYF
>TRBJ2-3|TRBD1|TRBV7-9
CASSRDSSTDTQYF
>TRBJ2-3|TRBD2|TRBV5-1
CASSPSGAGNTDTQYF
>TRBJ1-1|NA|TRBV7-3
CASSPGGTVNTEAFF